Below, 21 T cell receptor beta chains from the same sample are listed, as sequenced in a study of control samples from healthy donors and cancer patients. The data were produced by immunoSEQ multiplex PCR, yet TCRdb's version contains in-frame clones alone and is incomplete. The repertoire holds roughly 160,000 clones, with approximately 94% as singletons. Source material: PBMCs. The receptors here all came from a man between 60 and 75 years old with colorectal cancer.

The chain has TRBV12-3 or TRBV12-4 and TRBJ1-2, with D uncertain. V lost 3 bases and J 3 bases, leaving 8 bases between the germline ends. This CDR3 is 13 amino acids long. The CDR3 nucleotides are TGTGCCAGCAGTTTTTTGGGTGACTATGGCTACACCTTC. Protein sequence: CASSFLGDYGYTF.

The chain couples TRBV10-3 to TRBJ2-7, with a tentative D call TRBD1 (6 bases). Germline CDR1 and CDR2: ENHRY and SYGVKD. The CDR3 covers 13 residues. V gave up 6 bases and J gave up 6 bases, with 15 bases separating them. CDR3 region: CAISGTPAGEQYF. In DNA form, the CDR3 reads TGTGCCATCAGCGGGACACCTGCGGGCGAGCAGTACTTC.

The V call is TRBV3-1 (or the pseudogene TRBV3-2), the J call TRBJ2-4; D is possibly TRBD1 (5 bases). The V end lost 2 bases, the J end lost 0 bases, and 11 bases lay between the germline ends. CDR1 is LGHDT, CDR2 YNNKEL, per germline (reference sequence). CDR3 length: 16 amino acids. CDR3: CASSQSQGKAKNIQYF. The CDR3 DNA sequence: TGTGCCAGCAGCCAAAGTCAGGGAAAAGCCAAAAACATTCAGTACTTC.

The chain recombines TRBV11-2 with TRBJ2-7, with D possibly being TRBD1 (5 bases). Germline V gene lookup returns CDR1 SGHAT and CDR2 FQNNGV. Deletions cut 2 bases from V and 6 bases from J, with 8 bases between. The CDR3 loop spans 12 amino acids. CDR3 protein: CASSLQGSEQYF. The CDR3 DNA sequence: TGTGCCAGCAGCTTACAGGGTAGCGAGCAGTACTTC.

The V gene is TRBV29-1, the J gene TRBJ2-3; no reliable D call. Germline V gene sequence: CDR1 SQVTM, CDR2 ANQGSEA. The CDR3 length is 13 residues. The V and J ends lost 1 base and 5 bases respectively, with 10 bases between them. DNA of the CDR3: TGCAGCGTTGAAGGGTCCGCACAAGATACGCAGTATTTT. Amino acids: CSVEGSAQDTQYF.

The rearrangement links TRBV4-1 to TRBJ2-4; 10 nucleotides agree with TRBD2. The V gene end was trimmed by 1 base and the J gene end by 7 bases; junction bases not matched to a gene: 10. This CDR3 has 17 amino acids. Germline assignment: CDR1 MGHRA and CDR2 YSYEKL. The CDR3 here is CASSQGSPAGGRNIQYF. CDR3 DNA sequence: TGCGCCAGCAGCCAAGGGAGCCCAGCGGGGGGGCGGAACATTCAGTACTTC.

The chain uses TRBV27 and TRBJ2-5; TRBD2 agrees at 12 bases. Germline lookup yields CDR1 MNHEY and CDR2 SMNVEV (reference sequence). The junction had 17 bases not matched to a gene; V was cut back by 7 bases and J by 2 bases. The CDR3 runs to 19 residues. CDR3 in amino acids: CASTSRTSGAGLLQETQYF. Here the CDR3 DNA reads TGTGCCAGCACTTCCCGGACTAGCGGGGCGGGGTTATTACAAGAGACCCAGTACTTC.

This clone appeared once. This chain joins TRBV11-2 and TRBJ2-5, with D possibly matching TRBD2 (5 bases). The CDR3 has 13 amino acids. Trimming stripped 5 bases from V and 5 bases from J, with 12 bases between. CDR1 SGHAT and CDR2 FQNNGV come from the germline V gene. CDR3 DNA: TGTGCCAGCAGCCGGACTTTCCAGGAGACCCAGTACTTC. As protein: CASSRTFQETQYF.

This clone turned up a few times. The V gene is TRBV2, the J gene TRBJ1-5, with no clear D. This CDR3 spans 11 amino acids. The germline V and J ends were trimmed by 6 bases and 11 bases, with 11 bases remaining between them. Per the germline V gene, CDR1 is SNHLY and CDR2 is FYNNEI. Here the CDR3 reads CASRALSAQHF. The CDR3 DNA reads as TGTGCCAGCAGGGCTCTGTCAGCCCAGCATTTT. Filled out from reference TRBV2 and TRBJ1-5, the complete variable domain reads EPEVTQTPSHQVTQMGQEVILRCVPISNHLYFYWYRQILGQKVEFLVSFYNNEISEKSEIFDDQFSVERPDGSNFTLKIRSTKLEDSAMYFCASRALSAQHFGDGTRLSIL.

V and J are TRBV7-2 and TRBJ2-7; D uncertain. Germline lookup yields CDR1 SGHTA and CDR2 FQGNSA. V was clipped by 1 base and J by 2 bases, with 9 bases between them. The CDR3 covers 14 residues. CDR3 bases: TGTGCCAGCAGCTTAGGTCAGGTCACCTACGAGCAGTACTTC. This gives the protein CASSLGQVTYEQYF.

This chain connects TRBV6-6 to TRBJ1-5, with unresolved D. Trimming cost V 4 bases and J 7 bases, with 14 bases left between them. The CDR3 length is 14 residues. CDR1 is MNHNY, CDR2 SVGAGI, per germline (reference sequence). This CDR3 reads CASSWSRGPQPQHF. The CDR3 coding sequence is TGTGCCAGCAGTTGGTCTCGGGGTCCCCAGCCCCAGCATTTT.

The chain has TRBV19 and TRBJ1-5, with D unclear. V gave up 5 bases and J gave up 6 bases, with 8 bases separating them. This CDR3 contains 12 residues. Germline CDR1 reads LNHDA; CDR2 reads SQIVND (reference sequence). Here the CDR3 DNA reads TGTGCCAGTAGTCCCCCCGGTCAGCCCCAGCATTTT. Its translation: CASSPPGQPQHF.

The chain recombines TRBV24-1 with TRBJ2-5; D unclear. This CDR3 has 12 amino acids. Germline V CDR1 and CDR2: KGHDR, SFDVKD. V lost 4 bases to trimming and J lost 1 base, with 3 bases between them. The CDR3 nucleotides read TGTGCCACCAGTGAGGGCCAAGAGACCCAGTACTTC. It yields the protein CATSEGQETQYF.

V and J are TRBV5-4 and TRBJ2-2, with D possibly TRBD1 on 5 matching bases. The germline V gene has CDR1 SGHNT and CDR2 YYREEE (reference sequence). Between the trimmed V and J ends, which lost 2 bases and 6 bases, there was a span of 8 bases. There are 13 residues in the CDR3. CDR3 in DNA: TGTGCCAGCAGCTTTTCAGGGTCCGGGGAGCTGTTTTTT. Its translation: CASSFSGSGELFF.

This chain uses TRBV29-1 with TRBJ1-1; 9 bases map to TRBD1. Germline-derived CDR1 and CDR2 are SQVTM and ANQGSEA. V dropped 7 bases and J dropped 5; count of bases not matched to a gene: 8. The CDR3 totals 13 residues. CDR3 protein: CSAVQGARTEAFF. Written as DNA, the CDR3 is TGCAGCGCCGTACAGGGGGCGCGGACTGAAGCTTTCTTT.

The chain has TRBV30 and TRBJ2-2; either TRBD1 or TRBD2 may fit D (5 bases each). V gave up 4 bases and J gave up 7 bases, with 19 bases separating them. There are 15 residues in the CDR3. Germline assignment: CDR1 GTSNPN and CDR2 SVGIG (reference sequence). Here the CDR3 DNA reads TGTGCCTGGACCCCTACGGGGCAGGGAAGCGGGGAGCTGTTTTTT. The encoded protein is CAWTPTGQGSGELFF.

This chain joins TRBV4-1 and TRBJ2-3; D may be TRBD2 (6 bases). Germline values: CDR1 MGHRA, CDR2 YSYEKL. V lost 1 base to trimming and J lost 1 base, with 15 bases between them. The CDR3 spans 17 residues. The CDR3 nucleotides read TGCGCCAGCAGCCAAGCGTCAATAGCGGTGGGCACAGATACGCAGTATTTT. Protein product: CASSQASIAVGTDTQYF.

J is TRBJ1-2 and V is TRBV30; no clear D. This CDR3 has 12 amino acids. In germline, CDR1 is GTSNPN, CDR2 SVGIG (reference sequence). Deletions cut 3 bases from V and 3 bases from J, with 8 bases between. CDR3 nucleotides: TGTGCCTGGAGGGTCGCCTACTATGGCTACACCTTC. Its protein is CAWRVAYYGYTF.

This chain connects TRBV27 to TRBJ2-2; no firm D call. The CDR3 spans 14 residues. Germline V CDR1 and CDR2: MNHEY, SMNVEV (reference sequence). V lost 3 bases and J 6 bases, leaving 11 bases between the germline ends. CDR3: CASSLSGPPGELFF. CDR3 nucleotide sequence: TGTGCCAGCAGTTTGTCGGGCCCTCCCGGGGAGCTGTTTTTT.

The chain employs TRBV7-9 and TRBJ2-2, with no clear D. Germline V gene sequence: CDR1 SEHNR, CDR2 FQNEAQ (reference sequence). Trimming removed 3 bases from V and 5 bases from J, with 19 bases in between. The CDR3 extends over 17 amino acids. CDR3 amino acids: CASSFSSSRRVTGELFF. CDR3 bases: TGTGCCAGCAGCTTCAGTTCCTCTAGAAGAGTAACCGGGGAGCTGTTTTTT.

The chain joins TRBV7-2 to TRBJ2-5, with 15 nucleotides matching TRBD2. V lost 1 base and J lost 11; bases outside the gene matches: 2. The CDR3 sequence is 14 residues long. Germline-derived CDR1 and CDR2 are SGHTA and FQGNSA. The CDR3 bases are TGTGCCAGCAGCTTAGGGACTAGCGGGGGGGGACAGTACTTC. Encoded protein: CASSLGTSGGGQYF.